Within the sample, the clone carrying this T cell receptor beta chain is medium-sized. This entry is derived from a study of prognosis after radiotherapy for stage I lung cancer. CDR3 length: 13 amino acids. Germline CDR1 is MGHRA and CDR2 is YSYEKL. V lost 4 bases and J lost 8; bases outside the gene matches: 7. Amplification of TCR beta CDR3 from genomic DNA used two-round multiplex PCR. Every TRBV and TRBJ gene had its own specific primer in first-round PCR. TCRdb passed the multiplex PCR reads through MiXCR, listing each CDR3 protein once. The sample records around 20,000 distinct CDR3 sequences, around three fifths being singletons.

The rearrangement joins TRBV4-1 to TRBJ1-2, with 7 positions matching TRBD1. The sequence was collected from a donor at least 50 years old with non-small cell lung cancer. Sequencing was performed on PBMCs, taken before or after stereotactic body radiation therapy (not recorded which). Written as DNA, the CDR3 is TGCGCCAGCAGCCTTACAGGGGATAGGGGCTACACCTTC. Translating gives CASSLTGDRGYTF.